One and the same sample provided the 22 T cell receptor beta chains below, sequenced in a study of control samples from healthy donors and cancer patients. Sequencing was performed with immunoSEQ multiplex PCR; in TCRdb, only in-frame clones are kept and a portion is missing. The sample includes 60,000 to 70,000 clones, approximately 84% of them seen just once. The sequenced sample was PBMCs. All receptors come from a woman aged 45-65 years with lung cancer.

The genes are TRBV27 and TRBJ1-2; 8 bases are a match to TRBD1. The germline V gene has CDR1 MNHEY and CDR2 SMNVEV (reference sequence). V dropped 5 bases and J dropped 3; count of bases not matched to a gene: 17. The CDR3 loop spans 18 amino acids. The CDR3 region is CASSGYGQGGSRYYGYTF. In DNA form, the CDR3 reads TGTGCCAGCAGTGGCTACGGACAGGGAGGGAGCAGGTACTATGGCTACACCTTC.

The V call is TRBV7-2, the J call TRBJ1-6, with TRBD1 identical over 9 bases. Germline assignment: CDR1 SGHTA and CDR2 FQGNSA. This CDR3 contains 15 residues. Trimming took 1 base from V and 10 from J; bases not matched to a gene: 5. In DNA, the CDR3 is TGTGCCAGCAGCTTAGACAGGGGGCGACGCTCACCCCTCCACTTT. This encodes CASSLDRGRRSPLHF.

This clone showed up just a few times. The gene calls are TRBV6-2 or TRBV6-3 and TRBJ1-1; D call uncertain. From germline, CDR1 is MNHEY and CDR2 SVGEGT. Trimming left V 5 bases short and J 3 bases short, with 10 bases between. The CDR3 spans 13 residues. The CDR3 DNA follows: TGTGCCAGCAGTCTTGGTTTGTACACTGAAGCTTTCTTT. Protein sequence: CASSLGLYTEAFF.

The CDR3 loop reads CARGQGAGAEAFF. The CDR3 DNA reads TGTGCCCGTGGACAGGGGGCGGGCGCTGAAGCTTTCTTT. The chain combines TRBV30 with TRBJ1-1; the match to TRBD1 covers 11 bases. J lost 6 bases, V lost 8 bases, and 8 bases had no gene match. Germline V gene data show CDR1 as GTSNPN and CDR2 as SVGIG (reference sequence). CDR3 length equals 13 residues.

This sequence joins TRBV5-6 and TRBJ2-5; D possibly uses TRBD1 or TRBD2 (6 bases each). This CDR3 contains 16 residues. Germline assignment: CDR1 SGHDT and CDR2 YYEEEE. Trimming stripped 1 base from V and 5 bases from J, with 18 bases between. The CDR3 DNA sequence: TGTGCCAGCAGCTTGTATGCCTTACGGGGGCTGGAGACCCAGTACTTC. It encodes CASSLYALRGLETQYF.

V usage is TRBV3-1 (or the pseudogene TRBV3-2) and J usage is TRBJ1-5; D is possibly TRBD1 (5 bases). Germline-derived CDR1 and CDR2 are LGHDT and YNNKEL (reference sequence). Trimming removed 1 base at V and 7 bases at J, with 11 bases between. The CDR3 spans 14 residues. The CDR3 region has the DNA TGTGCCAGCAGCCAAGGACAGCAAGGGCAGCCCCAGCATTTT. This codes for CASSQGQQGQPQHF.

This clone was observed a single time. The V gene is TRBV11-2, the J gene TRBJ2-2; possible D gene TRBD2, 6 bases. This CDR3 is built from 14 residues. The germline V and J ends were trimmed by 4 bases and 7 bases, with 13 bases remaining between them. Per the germline V gene, CDR1 is SGHAT and CDR2 is FQNNGV. CDR3 in amino acids: CASSSTFGGGELFF. The CDR3 bases are TGTGCCAGCAGCTCCACATTCGGGGGCGGGGAGCTGTTTTTT.

This chain connects TRBV5-4 to TRBJ2-7; tentatively, D is TRBD1 (6 bases). Trimming removed 2 bases from V and 5 bases from J, with 8 bases in between. In germline, CDR1 is SGHNT, CDR2 YYREEE (reference sequence). This CDR3 is built from 12 residues. In DNA form, the CDR3 reads TGTGCCAGCAGCTTTCAGGGGAACGAGCAGTACTTC. Translating gives CASSFQGNEQYF.

The chain couples TRBV27 to TRBJ2-2, with D possibly being TRBD1 (6 bases). Germline V CDR1 and CDR2: MNHEY, SMNVEV (reference sequence). This CDR3 region has 13 residues. Trimming removed 2 bases at V and 6 bases at J, with 7 bases between. CDR3 bases: TGTGCCAGCAGTTTAAAGGGGGCCGGGGAGCTGTTTTTT. Amino acid sequence: CASSLKGAGELFF.

The V call is TRBV27, the J call TRBJ1-1, with D tentatively TRBD1 (6 bases). The ends were cut back, 0 bases at V and 1 base at J, with 9 bases in the middle. There are 15 residues in the CDR3. The germline CDR1 and CDR2 sequences are MNHEY and SMNVEV (reference sequence). The CDR3 reads CASSLSGQPNTEAFF. The CDR3 DNA is TGTGCCAGCAGTTTATCCGGACAGCCGAACACTGAAGCTTTCTTT.

J is TRBJ1-1 and V is TRBV5-1; no definite D call. CDR1 SGHRS and CDR2 YFSETQ come from the germline V gene. Between the trimmed V and J ends, which lost 0 bases and 7 bases, there was a span of 10 bases. This CDR3 comprises 13 residues. The CDR3 DNA reads TGCGCCAGCAGCTTGGCCAGCAGTGATGAAGCTTTCTTT. Amino acid sequence: CASSLASSDEAFF.

In regard to this clone: Other DNA sequences within the sample encode an identical CDR3. The V and J genes are TRBV7-2 and TRBJ2-5, with D possibly TRBD1 on 5 matching bases. V lost 3 bases, J lost 2 bases, and 7 bases lay in between. Germline V gene sequence: CDR1 SGHTA, CDR2 FQGNSA. The length of the CDR3 is 13 residues. CDR3 amino acids: CASSFDRQETQYF. In DNA, the CDR3 is TGTGCCAGCAGCTTCGACAGACAAGAGACCCAGTACTTC.

Only one count was recorded for this clone. V usage is TRBV6-5 and J usage is TRBJ1-1; D is unresolved. Germline CDR1 reads MNHEY; CDR2 reads SVGAGI. Trimming cost V 4 bases and J 4 bases, with 7 bases left between them. The CDR3 has 12 residues. The CDR3 loop reads CASSSGVTEAFF. CDR3 coding DNA: TGTGCCAGCAGTTCCGGGGTCACTGAAGCTTTCTTT.

As concerns this clone: One end of the junction does not line up with germline, which may come from a read error. Other DNA sequences in this specimen translate into the identical CDR3. This rearrangement joins TRBV5-6 to TRBJ2-5, with 7 nucleotides matching TRBD1. Germline lookup yields CDR1 SGHDT and CDR2 YYEEEE. This CDR3 has 15 residues. CDR3 loop: CASSLDRQGPETQYF. DNA of the CDR3: TGTGCCAGTAGCTTGGATAGACAGGGACCAGAGACCCAGTACTTC.

The chain uses TRBV27 and TRBJ1-1, with a possible D match to TRBD1 (6 bases). CDR3 length: 13 amino acids. Germline CDR1 MNHEY, CDR2 SMNVEV (reference sequence). V shed 5 bases and J shed 4 bases, with 11 bases lying between them. CDR3 residues: CASSGEDSTEAFF. CDR3 DNA: TGTGCCAGCAGTGGCGAGGACAGCACTGAAGCTTTCTTT.

This clone occurred once. This chain links TRBV12-5 with TRBJ1-1; D not resolved. CDR3 length: 11 amino acids. Trimming shortened V by 5 bases and J by 1 base, and 2 bases separated the two germline ends. CDR1 and CDR2 (germline): LGHNT, FRNRAP. CDR3 protein: CASGGNTEAFF. CDR3 nucleotide sequence: TGTGCTAGTGGTGGGAACACTGAAGCTTTCTTT.

V usage is TRBV5-1 and J usage is TRBJ1-2; TRBD1 matches 10 bases. CDR3 size: 15 residues. The V segment lost 2 bases and the J segment 8 bases; nucleotides outside the gene matches: 9. Germline lookup yields CDR1 SGHRS and CDR2 YFSETQ. CDR3 DNA sequence: TGCGCCAGCAGCTTTCAACCGGGACAGGGGTCGGGCTACACCTTC. Its translation: CASSFQPGQGSGYTF.

The chain has TRBV19 and TRBJ1-1; D perhaps matches TRBD1 (5 bases). The CDR3 is 13 amino acids. Germline loops: CDR1 LNHDA, CDR2 SQIVND (reference sequence). V lost 2 bases to trimming and J lost 7 bases, with 11 bases between them. CDR3 in DNA: TGTGCCAGTAGTATAAGGGGCGGGGGTGAAGCTTTCTTT. Translation gives CASSIRGGGEAFF.

This clone has a handful of counts. The rearrangement joins TRBV6-4 to TRBJ1-1; TRBD1 might be the D (6 bases). The CDR3 covers 14 residues. V was pared by 9 bases and J by 3 bases, with 17 bases between. Germline CDR1 and CDR2: MRHNA and SNTAGT. The CDR3 sequence is CASKKDSTDTEAFF. For the CDR3, the DNA is TGTGCCAGTAAAAAGGACAGTACGGACACTGAAGCTTTCTTT.

This clone was observed once. The J gene is TRBJ1-4, the V gene TRBV11-2; maybe TRBD1 (6 bases). V was clipped by 5 bases and J by 8 bases, with 15 bases between them. Germline V CDR1 and CDR2: SGHAT, FQNNGV. The CDR3 sequence is 14 residues long. CDR3 sequence (DNA): TGTGCCAGCAGCACTTCCAGGGGAGAGGAAAAACTGTTTTTT. Protein: CASSTSRGEEKLFF.

The chain has TRBV29-1 and TRBJ2-3; no clear D. V dropped 6 bases and J dropped 2 bases, with 12 bases sitting between them. Germline CDR1 and CDR2: SQVTM and ANQGSEA. The CDR3 spans 13 residues. The CDR3 is CSVDSKLTDTQYF. CDR3 sequence (DNA): TGCAGCGTCGACTCGAAACTCACAGATACGCAGTATTTT.

The CDR3, as DNA: TGTGCCAGCAGCTTTGACTACGGACAGGGAGAGAACACTGAAGCTTTCTTT. It specifies CASSFDYGQGENTEAFF. This chain uses TRBV5-8 with TRBJ1-1; TRBD1 matches at 8 bases. The CDR3 runs to 17 residues. Germline lookup yields CDR1 SGHTS and CDR2 YDEGEE. V was clipped by 2 bases and J by 1 base; unmatched bases: 10.